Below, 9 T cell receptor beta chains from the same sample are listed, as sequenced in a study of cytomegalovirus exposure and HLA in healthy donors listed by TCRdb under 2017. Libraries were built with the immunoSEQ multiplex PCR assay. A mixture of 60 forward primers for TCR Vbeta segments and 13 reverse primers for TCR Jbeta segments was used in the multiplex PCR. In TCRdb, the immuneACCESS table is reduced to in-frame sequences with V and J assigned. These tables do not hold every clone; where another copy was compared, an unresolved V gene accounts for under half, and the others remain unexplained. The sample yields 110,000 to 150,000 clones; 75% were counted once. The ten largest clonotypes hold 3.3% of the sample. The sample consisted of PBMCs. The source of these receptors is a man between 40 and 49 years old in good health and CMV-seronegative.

The CDR3, as DNA: TGCGCCAGCAGCCAAGATCGGGCGACGACAGGGGAAGCTTACGAGCAGTACTTC. Protein: CASSQDRATTGEAYEQYF. This chain connects TRBV4-1 to TRBJ2-7; 8 bases are a match to TRBD1. Germline trimming cut 0 bases from V and 4 bases from J; bases unmatched to any gene: 14. Germline values: CDR1 MGHRA, CDR2 YSYEKL. The CDR3 sequence is 18 residues long.

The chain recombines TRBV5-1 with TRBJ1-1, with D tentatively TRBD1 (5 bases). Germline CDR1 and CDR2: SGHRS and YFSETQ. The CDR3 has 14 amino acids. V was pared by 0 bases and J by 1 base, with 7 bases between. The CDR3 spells CASSLETGNTEAFF. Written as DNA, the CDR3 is TGCGCCAGCAGCTTGGAAACAGGGAACACTGAAGCTTTCTTT. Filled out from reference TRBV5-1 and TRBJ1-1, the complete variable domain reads KAGVTQTPRYLIKTRGQQVTLSCSPISGHRSVSWYQQTPGQGLQFLFEYFSETQRNKGNFPGRFSGRQFSNSRSEMNVSTLELGDSALYLCASSLETGNTEAFFGQGTRLTVV.

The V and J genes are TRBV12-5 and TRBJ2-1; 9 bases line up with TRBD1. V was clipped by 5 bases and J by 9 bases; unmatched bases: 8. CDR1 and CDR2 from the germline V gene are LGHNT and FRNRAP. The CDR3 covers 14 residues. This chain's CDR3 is CASGPDRGRVEQFF. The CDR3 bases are TGTGCTAGTGGTCCCGACAGGGGGAGGGTTGAGCAGTTCTTC.

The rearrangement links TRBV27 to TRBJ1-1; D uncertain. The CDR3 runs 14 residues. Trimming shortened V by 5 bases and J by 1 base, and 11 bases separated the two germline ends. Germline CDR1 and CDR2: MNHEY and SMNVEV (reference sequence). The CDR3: CASSRPGPNTEAFF. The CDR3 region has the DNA TGTGCCAGCAGTAGGCCGGGTCCGAACACTGAAGCTTTCTTT.

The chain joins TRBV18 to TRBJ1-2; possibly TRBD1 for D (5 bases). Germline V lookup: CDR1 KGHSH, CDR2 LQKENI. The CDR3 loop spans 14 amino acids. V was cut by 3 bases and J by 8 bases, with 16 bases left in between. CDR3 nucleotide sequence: TGTGCCAGCTCACCGGAGGGACCGAGGGCCGGCTACACCTTC. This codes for CASSPEGPRAGYTF.

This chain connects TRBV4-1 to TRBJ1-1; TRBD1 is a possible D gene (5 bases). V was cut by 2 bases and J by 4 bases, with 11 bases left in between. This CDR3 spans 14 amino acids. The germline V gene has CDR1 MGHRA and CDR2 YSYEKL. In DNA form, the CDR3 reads TGCGCCAGCAGCCAAAAGGGAGGGGCCACTGAAGCTTTCTTT. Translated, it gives CASSQKGGATEAFF.

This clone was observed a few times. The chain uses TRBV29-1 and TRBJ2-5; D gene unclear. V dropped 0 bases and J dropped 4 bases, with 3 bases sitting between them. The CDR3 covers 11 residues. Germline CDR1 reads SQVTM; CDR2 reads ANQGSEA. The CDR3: CSVEDGETQYF. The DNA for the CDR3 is TGCAGCGTTGAAGACGGAGAGACCCAGTACTTC.

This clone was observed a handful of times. The CDR3 nucleotides are TGTGCCAGCTCCCTAGTCTTTAACAATGAGCAGTTCTTC. The encoded protein is CASSLVFNNEQFF. The rearrangement uses TRBV7-6 and TRBJ2-1; D is unresolved. V was trimmed by 8 bases and J by 5 bases, leaving 13 bases between them. The germline gives CDR1 SGHVS, CDR2 FNYEAQ. This CDR3 region has 13 residues.

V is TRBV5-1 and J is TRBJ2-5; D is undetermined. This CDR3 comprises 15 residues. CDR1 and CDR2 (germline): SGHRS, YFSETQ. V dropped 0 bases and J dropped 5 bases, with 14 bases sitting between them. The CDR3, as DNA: TGCGCCAGCAGCTTGGCGTCTTTCCCAGCGGAGACCCAGTACTTC. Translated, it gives CASSLASFPAETQYF.